Given below is one T cell receptor beta chain in context. Those who participated ranged in age from roughly 18 to 90 years and resided in under 25 US areas. Cohorts were assigned according to the clinical history that participants reported. A COVID-19 case had been met by exposed participants during the 2 weeks before study entry. This sample stems from a study of blood T cell repertoires in COVID-19. Assay: immunoSEQ multiplex PCR; the TCRdb copy retains only in-frame clones and omits some. This sample has about 270,000 clones, with 75% to 95% found just once. The germline V gene has CDR1 LGHNA and CDR2 YNFKEQ. V was clipped by 0 bases and J by 0 bases, with 11 bases between them. The CDR3 is 16 amino acids.

This chain connects TRBV4-2 to TRBJ2-5; TRBD1 might be the D (6 bases). This TCR was sampled from a man aged 40-55 years who had been exposed to COVID-19. Material for sequencing was PBMCs or T cells enriched from blood (not recorded which). The CDR3, as DNA: TGTGCCAGCAGCCAAGAGAGGCAGGGGTACCAAGAGACCCAGTACTTC. Amino acid sequence: CASSQERQGYQETQYF.